The T cell receptor (beta chain) described here comes from a study of shared clonotypes between healthy human individuals. In its sample, this clone was seen many times. Its antigen is currently unknown. Overall study results and limits: Sharing across four donors was highest in naive CD4 (roughly 5%) and lowest in memory CD8 (roughly 0.4%).

Investigators spread the genomic DNA of each subset evenly over several immunoSEQ plates. Sorted-subset replicate PCR reactions contained roughly 210 ng DNA, corresponding to approximately 30,000 T cell genomes. Assay: immunoSEQ multiplex PCR; the TCRdb copy retains only in-frame clones and omits some. The table includes over 850,000 clones, approximately 80% detected once. CDR1 is SGHKS, CDR2 YYEKEE, per germline (reference sequence). This CDR3 spans 15 amino acids. Deletions cut 0 bases from V and 4 bases from J, with 14 bases between. The clonotype originates from a young man in good health. Some clones in this sample may be carry-over from other donors' samples. Sequenced material: memory CD4+ T cells from PBMCs. Subset reported: CD45RA-negative fraction. The V and J genes are TRBV5-5 and TRBJ2-7, with D perhaps TRBD2 (6 bases). In nucleotides, the CDR3 is TGTGCCAGCAGCTTGGGGGAATTAGCGGATTACGAGCAGTACTTC. As protein: CASSLGELADYEQYF. Filled out from reference TRBV5-5 and TRBJ2-7, the complete variable domain reads DAGVTQSPTHLIKTRGQQVTLRCSPISGHKSVSWYQQVLGQGPQFIFQYYEKEERGRGNFPDRFSARQFPNYSSELNVNALLLGDSALYLCASSLGELADYEQYFGPGTRLTVT.